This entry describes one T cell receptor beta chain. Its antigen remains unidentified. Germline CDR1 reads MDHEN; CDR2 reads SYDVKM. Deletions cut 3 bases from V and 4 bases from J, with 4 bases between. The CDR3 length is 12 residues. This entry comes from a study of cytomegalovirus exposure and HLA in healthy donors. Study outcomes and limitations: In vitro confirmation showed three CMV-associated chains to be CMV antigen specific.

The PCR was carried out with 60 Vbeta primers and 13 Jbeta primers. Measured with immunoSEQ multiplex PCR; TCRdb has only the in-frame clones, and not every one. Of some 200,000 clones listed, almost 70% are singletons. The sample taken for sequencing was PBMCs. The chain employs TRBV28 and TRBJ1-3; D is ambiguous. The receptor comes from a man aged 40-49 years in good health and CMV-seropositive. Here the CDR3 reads CASSLLGNTIYF. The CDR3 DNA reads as TGTGCCAGCAGTTTGTTAGGAAACACCATATATTTT. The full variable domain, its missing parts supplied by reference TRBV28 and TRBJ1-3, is DVKVTQSSRYLVKRTGEKVFLECVQDMDHENMFWYRQDPGLGLRLIYFSYDVKMKEKGDIPEGYSVSREKKERFSLILESASTNQTSMYLCASSLLGNTIYFGEGSWLTVV.